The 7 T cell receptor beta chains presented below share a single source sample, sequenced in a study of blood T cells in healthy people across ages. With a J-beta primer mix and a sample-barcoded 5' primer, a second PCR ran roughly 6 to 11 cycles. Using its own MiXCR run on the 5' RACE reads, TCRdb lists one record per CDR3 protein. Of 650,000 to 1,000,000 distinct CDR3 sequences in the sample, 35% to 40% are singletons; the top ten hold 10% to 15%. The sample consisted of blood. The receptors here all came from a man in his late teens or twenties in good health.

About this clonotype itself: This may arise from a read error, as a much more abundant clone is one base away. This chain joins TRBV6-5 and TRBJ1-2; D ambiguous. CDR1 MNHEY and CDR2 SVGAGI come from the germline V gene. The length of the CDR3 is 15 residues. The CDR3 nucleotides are TGTGCCGGCAGGCCGGGAGACACCCACAGTTATGGCTACACCTTC. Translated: CAGRPGDTHSYGYTF.

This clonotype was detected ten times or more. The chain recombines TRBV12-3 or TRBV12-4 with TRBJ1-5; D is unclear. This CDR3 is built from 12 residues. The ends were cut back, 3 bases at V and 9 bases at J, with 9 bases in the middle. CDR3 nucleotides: TGTGCCAGCAGTTTGGATGATCGGCCCCAGCATTTT. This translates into CASSLDDRPQHF.

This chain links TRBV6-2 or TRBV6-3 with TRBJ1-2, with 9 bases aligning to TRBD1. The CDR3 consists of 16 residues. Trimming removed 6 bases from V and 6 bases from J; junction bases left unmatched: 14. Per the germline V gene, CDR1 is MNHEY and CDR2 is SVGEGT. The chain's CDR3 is CASRTPWDRERDGYTF. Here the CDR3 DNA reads TGTGCCAGCAGGACTCCCTGGGACAGGGAGAGGGATGGCTACACCTTC.

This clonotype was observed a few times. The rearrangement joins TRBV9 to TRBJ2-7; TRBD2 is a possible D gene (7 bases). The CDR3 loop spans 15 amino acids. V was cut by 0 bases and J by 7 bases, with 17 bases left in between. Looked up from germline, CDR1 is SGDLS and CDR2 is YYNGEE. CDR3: CASSVGGGLGNEQYF. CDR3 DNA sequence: TGTGCCAGCAGCGTAGGCGGGGGCCTGGGGAATGAGCAGTACTTC. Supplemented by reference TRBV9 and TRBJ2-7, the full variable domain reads DSGVTQTPKHLITATGQRVTLRCSPRSGDLSVYWYQQSLDQGLQFLIQYYNGEERAKGNILERFSAQQFPDLHSELNLSSLELGDSALYFCASSVGGGLGNEQYFGPGTRLTVT.

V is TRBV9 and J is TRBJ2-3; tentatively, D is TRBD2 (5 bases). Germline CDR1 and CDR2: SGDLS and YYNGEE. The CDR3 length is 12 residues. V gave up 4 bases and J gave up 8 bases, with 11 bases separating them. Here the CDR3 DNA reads TGTGCCAGCAGCCCTGACGCGGGTACGCAGTATTTT. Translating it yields CASSPDAGTQYF.

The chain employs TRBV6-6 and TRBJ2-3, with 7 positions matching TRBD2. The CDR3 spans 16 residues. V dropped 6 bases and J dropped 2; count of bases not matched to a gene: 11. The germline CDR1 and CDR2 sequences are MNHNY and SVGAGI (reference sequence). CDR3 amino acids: CASSLGPSGATDTQYF. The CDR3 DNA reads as TGTGCCAGCAGCCTCGGGCCCAGCGGGGCCACAGATACGCAGTATTTT.

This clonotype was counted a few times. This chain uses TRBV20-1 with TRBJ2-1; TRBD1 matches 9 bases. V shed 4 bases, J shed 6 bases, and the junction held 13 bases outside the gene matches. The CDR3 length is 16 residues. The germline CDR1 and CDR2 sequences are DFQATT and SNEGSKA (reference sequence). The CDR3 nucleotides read TGCAGTGCTATTTATACCGGGACAGGGAAGCGCAATGAGCAGTTCTTC. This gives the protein CSAIYTGTGKRNEQFF.